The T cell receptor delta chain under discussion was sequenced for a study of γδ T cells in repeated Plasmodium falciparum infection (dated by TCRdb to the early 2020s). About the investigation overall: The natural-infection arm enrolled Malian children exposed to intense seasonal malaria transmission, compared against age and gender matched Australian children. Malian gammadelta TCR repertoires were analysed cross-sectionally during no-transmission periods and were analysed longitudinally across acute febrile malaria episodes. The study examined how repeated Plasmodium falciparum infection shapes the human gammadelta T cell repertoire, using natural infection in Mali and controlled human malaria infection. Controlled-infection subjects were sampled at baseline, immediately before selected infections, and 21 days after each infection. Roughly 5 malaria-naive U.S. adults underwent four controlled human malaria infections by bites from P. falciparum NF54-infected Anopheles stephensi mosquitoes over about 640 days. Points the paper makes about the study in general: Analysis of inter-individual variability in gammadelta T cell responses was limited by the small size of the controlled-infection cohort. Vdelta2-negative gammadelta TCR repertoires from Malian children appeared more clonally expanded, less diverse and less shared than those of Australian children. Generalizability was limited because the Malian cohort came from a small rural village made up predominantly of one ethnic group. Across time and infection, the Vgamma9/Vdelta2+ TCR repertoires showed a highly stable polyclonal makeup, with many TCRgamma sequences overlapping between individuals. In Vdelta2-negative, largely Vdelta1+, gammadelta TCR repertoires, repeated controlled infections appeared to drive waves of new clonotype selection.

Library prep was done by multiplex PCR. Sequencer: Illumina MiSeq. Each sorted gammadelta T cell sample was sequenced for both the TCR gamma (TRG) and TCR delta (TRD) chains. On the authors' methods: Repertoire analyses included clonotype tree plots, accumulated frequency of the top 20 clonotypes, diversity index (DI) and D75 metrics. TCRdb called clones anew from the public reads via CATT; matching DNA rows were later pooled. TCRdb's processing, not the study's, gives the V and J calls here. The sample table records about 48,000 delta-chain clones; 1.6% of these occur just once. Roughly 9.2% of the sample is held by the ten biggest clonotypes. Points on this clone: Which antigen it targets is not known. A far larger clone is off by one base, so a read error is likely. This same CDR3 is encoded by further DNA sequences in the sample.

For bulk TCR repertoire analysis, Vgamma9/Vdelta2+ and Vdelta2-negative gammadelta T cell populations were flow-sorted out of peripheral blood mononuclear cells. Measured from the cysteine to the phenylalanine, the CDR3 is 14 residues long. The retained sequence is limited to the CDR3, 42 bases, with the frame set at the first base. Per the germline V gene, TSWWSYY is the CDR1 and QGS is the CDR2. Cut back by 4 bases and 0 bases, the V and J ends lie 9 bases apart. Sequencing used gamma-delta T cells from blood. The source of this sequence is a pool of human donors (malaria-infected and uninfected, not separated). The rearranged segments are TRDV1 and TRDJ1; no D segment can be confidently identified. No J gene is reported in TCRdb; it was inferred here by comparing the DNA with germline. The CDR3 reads CALGAPKNTDKLIF. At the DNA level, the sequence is TGTGCTCTTGGGGCCCCCAAAAACACCGATAAACTCATCTTT.